The text below deals with one TCR beta chain. The data were taken from a study of radiation and T cells in renal cell carcinoma. Clones were read by immunoSEQ multiplex PCR, and TCRdb kept only the in-frame ones, dropping some. The data contain approximately 150,000 clones, approximately 87% of them singletons. Per the germline V gene, CDR1 is SGHTA and CDR2 is FQGTGA. The CDR3 consists of 12 residues. The V end was cut by 2 bases, the J end by 5 bases, with 4 bases between. Time point defined: baseline pretreatment blood. The treatment: 15 Gy SBRT to primary tumor, nephrectomy 4 weeks later. The sequence derives from a woman in her forties or fifties with renal cell carcinoma. The chain recombines TRBV7-3 with TRBJ2-1; no reliable D call. Sequences were derived from blood, sampled from a patient whose treatment included radiotherapy and nephrectomy. The chain's CDR3 is CASSLSHNEQFF. The CDR3 nucleotides are TGTGCCAGCAGCTTATCCCACAATGAGCAGTTCTTC. Based on the CDR3 plus reference TRBV7-3 and TRBJ2-1, the full variable domain is GAGVSQTPSNKVTEKGKYVELRCDPISGHTALYWYRQSLGQGPEFLIYFQGTGAADDSGLPNDRFFAVRPEGSVSTLKIQRTERGDSAVYLCASSLSHNEQFFGPGTRLTVL.